The clone carrying this TCR beta chain was seen ten or more times. The table came from immunoSEQ multiplex PCR; TCRdb's copy has only in-frame clones and leaves some out. The profile covers 120,000 to 150,000 clones, with about four fifths appearing a single time and 1.5% to 2% taken by the ten largest. The junction had 9 bases not matched to a gene; V was cut back by 5 bases and J by 4 bases. The V gene's germline CDR1 is SQVTM and CDR2 ANQGSEA. The CDR3 contains 14 residues. This sample was taken from a study of blood T cell repertoires in COVID-19. This clonotype was sampled from a woman under 30 who had been exposed to COVID-19. This chain uses TRBV29-1 with TRBJ1-1; 8 bases are a match to TRBD1. Sequenced sample: PBMCs or T cells enriched from blood (not recorded which). Here the CDR3 reads CSVTIQGGFTEAFF. The CDR3 DNA reads as TGCAGCGTTACGATACAGGGGGGGTTCACTGAAGCTTTCTTT.